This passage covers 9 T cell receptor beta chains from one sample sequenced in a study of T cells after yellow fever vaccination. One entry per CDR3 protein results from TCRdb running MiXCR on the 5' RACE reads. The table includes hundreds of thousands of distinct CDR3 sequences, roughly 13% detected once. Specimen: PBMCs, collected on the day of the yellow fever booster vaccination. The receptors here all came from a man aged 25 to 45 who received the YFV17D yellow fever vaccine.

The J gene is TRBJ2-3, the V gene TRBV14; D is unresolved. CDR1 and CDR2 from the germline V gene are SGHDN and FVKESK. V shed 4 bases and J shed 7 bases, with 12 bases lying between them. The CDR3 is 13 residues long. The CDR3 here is CASSPVSYYTQYF. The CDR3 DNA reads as TGTGCCAGCAGCCCCGTCTCTTATTATACGCAGTATTTT.

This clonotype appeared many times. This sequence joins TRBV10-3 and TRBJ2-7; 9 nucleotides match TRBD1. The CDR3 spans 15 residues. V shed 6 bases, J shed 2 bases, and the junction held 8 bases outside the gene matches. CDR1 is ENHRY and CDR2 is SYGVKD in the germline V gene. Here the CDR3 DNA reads TGTGCCATCAGGGATGCGGGACAGGGACCCTACGAGCAGTACTTC. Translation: CAIRDAGQGPYEQYF.

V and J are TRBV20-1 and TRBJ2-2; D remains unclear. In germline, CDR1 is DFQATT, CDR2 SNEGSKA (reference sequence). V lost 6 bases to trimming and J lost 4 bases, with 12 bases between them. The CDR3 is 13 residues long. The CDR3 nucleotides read TGCAGTGCCCAGTATAGAGTCACCGGGGAGCTGTTTTTT. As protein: CSAQYRVTGELFF.

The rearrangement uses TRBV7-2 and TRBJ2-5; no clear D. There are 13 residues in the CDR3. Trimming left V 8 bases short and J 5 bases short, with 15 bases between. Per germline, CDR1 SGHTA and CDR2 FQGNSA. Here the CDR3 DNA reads TGTGCCAGCGAAAGGGCGGCTCGGGAGACCCAGTACTTC. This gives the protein CASERAARETQYF. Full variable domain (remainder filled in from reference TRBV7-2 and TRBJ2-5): GAGVSQSPSNKVTEKGKDVELRCDPISGHTALYWYRQSLGQGLEFLIYFQGNSAPDKSGLPSDRFSAERTGGSVSTLTIQRTQQEDSAVYLCASERAARETQYFGPGTRLLVL.

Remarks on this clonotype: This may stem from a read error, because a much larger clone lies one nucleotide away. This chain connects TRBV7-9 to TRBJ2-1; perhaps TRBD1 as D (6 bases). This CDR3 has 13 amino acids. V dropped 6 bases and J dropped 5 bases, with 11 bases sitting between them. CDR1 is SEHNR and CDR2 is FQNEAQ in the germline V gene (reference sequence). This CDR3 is CASRPQGNNEQFF. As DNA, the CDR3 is TGTGCCAGCAGACCCCAGGGGAACAATGAGCAGTTCTTC.

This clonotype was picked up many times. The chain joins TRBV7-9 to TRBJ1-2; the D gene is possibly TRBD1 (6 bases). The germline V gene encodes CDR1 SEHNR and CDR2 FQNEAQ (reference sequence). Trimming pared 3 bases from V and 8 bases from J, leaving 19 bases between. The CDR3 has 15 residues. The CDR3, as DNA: TGTGCCAGCAGCTTCCAGGGCAGGGGAGCCCGCGGCTACACCTTC. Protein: CASSFQGRGARGYTF.

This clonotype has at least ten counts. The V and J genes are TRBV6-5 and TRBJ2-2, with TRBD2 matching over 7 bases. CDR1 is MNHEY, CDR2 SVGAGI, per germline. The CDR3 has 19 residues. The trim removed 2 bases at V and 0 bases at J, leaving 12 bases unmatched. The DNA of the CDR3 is TGTGCCAGCAGTTACAGGGGTTTGGGGGGGTGGACGAACACCGGGGAGCTGTTTTTT. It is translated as CASSYRGLGGWTNTGELFF.

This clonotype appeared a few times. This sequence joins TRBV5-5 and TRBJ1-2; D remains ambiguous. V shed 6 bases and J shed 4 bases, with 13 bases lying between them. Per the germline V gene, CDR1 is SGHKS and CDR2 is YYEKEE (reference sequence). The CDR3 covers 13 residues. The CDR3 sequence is CASTLELLYGYTF. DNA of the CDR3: TGTGCCAGCACCCTGGAGCTTCTCTATGGCTACACCTTC.

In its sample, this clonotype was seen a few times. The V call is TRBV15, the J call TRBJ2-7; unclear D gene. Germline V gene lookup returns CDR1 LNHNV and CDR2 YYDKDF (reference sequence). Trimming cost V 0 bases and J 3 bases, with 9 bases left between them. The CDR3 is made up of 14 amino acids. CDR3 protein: CATSREFAVYEQYF. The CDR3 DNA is TGTGCCACCAGCAGAGAGTTTGCGGTCTACGAGCAGTACTTC.